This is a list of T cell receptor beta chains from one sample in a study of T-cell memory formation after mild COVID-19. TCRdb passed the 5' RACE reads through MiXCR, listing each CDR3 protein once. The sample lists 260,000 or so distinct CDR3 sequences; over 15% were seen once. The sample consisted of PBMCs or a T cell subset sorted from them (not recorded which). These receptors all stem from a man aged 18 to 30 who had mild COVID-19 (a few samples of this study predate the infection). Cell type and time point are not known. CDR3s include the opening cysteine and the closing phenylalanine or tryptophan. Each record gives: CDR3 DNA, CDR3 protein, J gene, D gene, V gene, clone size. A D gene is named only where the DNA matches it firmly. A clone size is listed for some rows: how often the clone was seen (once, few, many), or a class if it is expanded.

CDR3nt: TGTGCCAGCAGCCCACGGGTTGGGGCCAACGTCCTGACTTTC
CDR3aa: CASSPRVGANVLTF
j_gene: TRBJ2-6
d_gene: .
v_gene: TRBV7-9
abundance: .

CDR3nt: TGTGCCATCAGCCCATTAGAGCGAGTTACCCCCACAGATACGCAGTATTTT
CDR3aa: CAISPLERVTPTDTQYF
j_gene: TRBJ2-3
d_gene: .
v_gene: TRBV10-3
abundance: few

CDR3nt: TGTGCCAGCAGCAAACAGGGGGCTGGGGCCAACGTCCTGACTTTC
CDR3aa: CASSKQGAGANVLTF
j_gene: TRBJ2-6
d_gene: TRBD1
v_gene: TRBV7-3
abundance: .

CDR3nt: TGTGCCAGCAGCTTGGTTGTTGCGGACAGGGGGCTAAATACGCAGTATTTT
CDR3aa: CASSLVVADRGLNTQYF
j_gene: TRBJ2-3
d_gene: TRBD1
v_gene: TRBV5-6
abundance: few

CDR3nt: TGTGCCAGCGGAGGAGACGGGACAGCCCAAGAGACCCAGTACTTC
CDR3aa: CASGGDGTAQETQYF
j_gene: TRBJ2-5
d_gene: TRBD1
v_gene: TRBV5-4
abundance: .

CDR3nt: TGTGCCAGCAGCCCGGGACAGATAAGAGATACGCAGTATTTT
CDR3aa: CASSPGQIRDTQYF
j_gene: TRBJ2-3
d_gene: TRBD1
v_gene: TRBV7-9
abundance: few

CDR3nt: TGCGCCAGCAGCCAAGAGTCGAGAAGCGACACTGAAGCTTTCTTT
CDR3aa: CASSQESRSDTEAFF
j_gene: TRBJ1-1
d_gene: .
v_gene: TRBV4-3
abundance: .

CDR3nt: TGTGCCAGCACCTATGGACAGCTCTACACCTTC
CDR3aa: CASTYGQLYTF
j_gene: TRBJ1-2
d_gene: .
v_gene: TRBV12-3/TRBV12-4
abundance: few

CDR3nt: TGTGCCAGCTCACTAGCGGGGGCCAATGAGCAGTTCTTC
CDR3aa: CASSLAGANEQFF
j_gene: TRBJ2-1
d_gene: TRBD2
v_gene: TRBV3-1
abundance: .

CDR3nt: TGTGCTAGCAGCCCCAACCGGGACAGCTATAATTCACCCCTCCACTTT
CDR3aa: CASSPNRDSYNSPLHF
j_gene: TRBJ1-6
d_gene: TRBD1
v_gene: TRBV7-7
abundance: .

CDR3nt: TGCGCCAGCAGCCAAGGGGACAGGAAGGATGGGTCCCAGCATTTT
CDR3aa: CASSQGDRKDGSQHF
j_gene: TRBJ1-5
d_gene: TRBD1
v_gene: TRBV4-1
abundance: few

CDR3nt: TGTGCCAGCAGCCCTCGGGAGGGGGGGACCCAGTACTTC
CDR3aa: CASSPREGGTQYF
j_gene: TRBJ2-5
d_gene: TRBD2
v_gene: TRBV7-3
abundance: few

CDR3nt: TGTGCCAGCAGTAGGGGCGGGGGGCCCCACAATGAGCAGTTCTTC
CDR3aa: CASSRGGGPHNEQFF
j_gene: TRBJ2-1
d_gene: TRBD2
v_gene: TRBV6-5
abundance: .

CDR3nt: TGTGCCAGCAGCCCCGACAGCGAAAACAATGAGCAGTTCTTC
CDR3aa: CASSPDSENNEQFF
j_gene: TRBJ2-1
d_gene: .
v_gene: TRBV6-2/TRBV6-3
abundance: .

CDR3nt: TGTGCCAGCAGCCTCAGGACAGACAACTTC
CDR3aa: CASSLRTDNF
j_gene: TRBJ2-7
d_gene: .
v_gene: TRBV7-8
abundance: .

CDR3nt: TGTGCCAGCAGCCAAGACACAGGTCTCAATCAGCCCCAGCATTTT
CDR3aa: CASSQDTGLNQPQHF
j_gene: TRBJ1-5
d_gene: .
v_gene: TRBV3-1
abundance: few

CDR3nt: TGTGCCAGCAGTTACCGGACAGCTAACACTGAAGCTTTCTTT
CDR3aa: CASSYRTANTEAFF
j_gene: TRBJ1-1
d_gene: .
v_gene: TRBV6-5
abundance: few

CDR3nt: TGCAGTGCTAGTCGGGCTAGGGCGTCCACTGAAGCTTTCTTT
CDR3aa: CSASRARASTEAFF
j_gene: TRBJ1-1
d_gene: .
v_gene: TRBV20-1
abundance: many

CDR3nt: TGCAGCGTTGGGGGGGCGATCACCGGGGAGCTGTTTTTT
CDR3aa: CSVGGAITGELFF
j_gene: TRBJ2-2
d_gene: .
v_gene: TRBV29-1
abundance: .

CDR3nt: TGTGCCAGCAGTAAGGCGGGGGAAGCCACAGATACGCAGTATTTT
CDR3aa: CASSKAGEATDTQYF
j_gene: TRBJ2-3
d_gene: TRBD2
v_gene: TRBV28
abundance: .

CDR3nt: TGCAGTGCTAGAGATCAGGGGCGGGCTGAAGCTTTCTTT
CDR3aa: CSARDQGRAEAFF
j_gene: TRBJ1-1
d_gene: .
v_gene: TRBV20-1
abundance: few

CDR3nt: TGTGCCAGCAGCCAAGGGACCTCTAGCTATGGCTACACCTTC
CDR3aa: CASSQGTSSYGYTF
j_gene: TRBJ1-2
d_gene: .
v_gene: TRBV14
abundance: .

CDR3nt: TGCAGCGTTGTTGTGGGCTACGAGCAGTACTTC
CDR3aa: CSVVVGYEQYF
j_gene: TRBJ2-7
d_gene: .
v_gene: TRBV29-1
abundance: .

CDR3nt: TGTGCCAGCAGCCCCCCCCTAGTGGCGCAGTTCTTC
CDR3aa: CASSPPLVAQFF
j_gene: TRBJ2-1
d_gene: .
v_gene: TRBV7-2
abundance: .

CDR3nt: TGCAGTGCTAGAGATGGGATGCGGACCTCGGGGGAGACCCAGTACTTC
CDR3aa: CSARDGMRTSGETQYF
j_gene: TRBJ2-5
d_gene: .
v_gene: TRBV20-1
abundance: few

CDR3nt: TGCGCCAGCAGCTTGGTGGCAGGGGATCGTGGCTACACCTTC
CDR3aa: CASSLVAGDRGYTF
j_gene: TRBJ1-2
d_gene: .
v_gene: TRBV5-1
abundance: many

CDR3nt: TGTGCCAGCAGCGTAAATCAGCTTGGCTACACCTTC
CDR3aa: CASSVNQLGYTF
j_gene: TRBJ1-2
d_gene: .
v_gene: TRBV9
abundance: .

CDR3nt: TGTGCCAGCAGCCCGGCCGTGGAGACCCAGTACTTC
CDR3aa: CASSPAVETQYF
j_gene: TRBJ2-5
d_gene: .
v_gene: TRBV11-2
abundance: few

CDR3nt: TGTGCCAGCAGGCCGGGACAGGGGCCCCTTAGTTTC
CDR3aa: CASRPGQGPLSF
j_gene: TRBJ2-4
d_gene: TRBD1
v_gene: TRBV6-5
abundance: .

CDR3nt: TGTGCCATCGGGCGGAGGGGCCAAGAGACCCAGTACTTC
CDR3aa: CAIGRRGQETQYF
j_gene: TRBJ2-5
d_gene: .
v_gene: TRBV7-9
abundance: .

CDR3nt: TGCAGTGCTAGTGGCGGCGGCTACACCTTC
CDR3aa: CSASGGGYTF
j_gene: TRBJ1-2
d_gene: .
v_gene: TRBV20-1
abundance: few

CDR3nt: TGCAGTGCTAGAGAGATGGGTTTAGCCAAAAACATTCAGTACTTC
CDR3aa: CSAREMGLAKNIQYF
j_gene: TRBJ2-4
d_gene: .
v_gene: TRBV20-1
abundance: few

CDR3nt: TGTGCCAGCAGTTCTAGCAGGGGTGAGGCAGATACGCAGTATTTT
CDR3aa: CASSSSRGEADTQYF
j_gene: TRBJ2-3
d_gene: .
v_gene: TRBV12-3/TRBV12-4
abundance: many

CDR3nt: TGTGCCAGCATCCCGATGACAGGATCCGAGACCCAGTACTTC
CDR3aa: CASIPMTGSETQYF
j_gene: TRBJ2-5
d_gene: .
v_gene: TRBV6-5
abundance: few

CDR3nt: TGTGCCATCAGTCACACGGGACGGATGAATGGCTACACCTTC
CDR3aa: CAISHTGRMNGYTF
j_gene: TRBJ1-2
d_gene: .
v_gene: TRBV10-3
abundance: few

CDR3nt: TGCAGTGCTGGGGGGACAGCGGGGTCCTGGAACACTGAAGCTTTCTTT
CDR3aa: CSAGGTAGSWNTEAFF
j_gene: TRBJ1-1
d_gene: TRBD1
v_gene: TRBV20-1
abundance: few

CDR3nt: TGCGCCAGCAGCGAGGGCACAAGCTCCTACAATGAGCAGTTCTTC
CDR3aa: CASSEGTSSYNEQFF
j_gene: TRBJ2-1
d_gene: .
v_gene: TRBV4-3
abundance: .

CDR3nt: TGTGCCAGCAGTCCCGGAGGAGGGTACGCAGATACGCAGTATTTT
CDR3aa: CASSPGGGYADTQYF
j_gene: TRBJ2-3
d_gene: .
v_gene: TRBV2
abundance: few

CDR3nt: TGCGCCAGCAGCTTGGTTTACGGAAGCTCCTACAATGAGCAGTTCTTC
CDR3aa: CASSLVYGSSYNEQFF
j_gene: TRBJ2-1
d_gene: .
v_gene: TRBV5-1
abundance: .

CDR3nt: TGTGCCAGCAGGTCCGACAGATCACGGGGGGAGACCCAGTACTTC
CDR3aa: CASRSDRSRGETQYF
j_gene: TRBJ2-5
d_gene: .
v_gene: TRBV12-3/TRBV12-4
abundance: .